This note documents a single T cell receptor (beta chain) sequence. TCRdb's copy holds only in-frame clones and misses some; the assay was immunoSEQ multiplex PCR. The profile shows about 68,000 clones, about 92% of them singletons. Germline V gives CDR1 MDHEN, CDR2 SYDVKM. The V end lost 3 bases, the J end lost 7 bases, and 18 bases lay between the germline ends. The CDR3 consists of 15 residues. This specimen comes from a study of T cell changes during pregnancy in multiple sclerosis. This sequence originates from a female donor in good health, enrolled as a control in a pregnancy study. The sample here was peripheral blood, taken in the second trimester of pregnancy. V usage is TRBV28 and J usage is TRBJ1-1, with D unresolved. The DNA for the CDR3 is TGTGCCAGCAGTTTGTATGAACCGGGTTCGGGTGAAGCTTTCTTT. Protein: CASSLYEPGSGEAFF.